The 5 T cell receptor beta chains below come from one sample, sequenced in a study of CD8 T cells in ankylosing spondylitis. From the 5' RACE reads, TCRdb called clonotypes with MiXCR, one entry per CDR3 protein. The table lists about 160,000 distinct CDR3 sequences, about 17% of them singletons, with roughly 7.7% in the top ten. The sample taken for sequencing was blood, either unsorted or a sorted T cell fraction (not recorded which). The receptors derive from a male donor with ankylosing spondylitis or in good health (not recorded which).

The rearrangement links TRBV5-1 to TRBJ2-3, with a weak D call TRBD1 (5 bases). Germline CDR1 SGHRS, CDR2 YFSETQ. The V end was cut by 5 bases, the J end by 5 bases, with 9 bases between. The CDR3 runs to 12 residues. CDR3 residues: CASRFREDTQYF. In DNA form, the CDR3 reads TGCGCCAGCAGATTCAGGGAAGATACGCAGTATTTT.

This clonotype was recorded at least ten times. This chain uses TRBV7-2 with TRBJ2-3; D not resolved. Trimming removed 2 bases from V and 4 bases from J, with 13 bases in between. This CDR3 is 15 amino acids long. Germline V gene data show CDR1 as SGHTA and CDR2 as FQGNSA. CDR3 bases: TGTGCCAGCAGCTTAAACCAGGATCTGGCAGATACGCAGTATTTT. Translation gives CASSLNQDLADTQYF.

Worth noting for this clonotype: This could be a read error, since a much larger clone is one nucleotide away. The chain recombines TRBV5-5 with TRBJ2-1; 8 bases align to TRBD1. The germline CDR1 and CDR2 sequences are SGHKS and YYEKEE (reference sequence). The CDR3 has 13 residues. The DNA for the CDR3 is TGTGTCACCCGGGACAGGTCCTACAATGAGCAGTTCTTC. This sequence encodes CVTRDRSYNEQFF.

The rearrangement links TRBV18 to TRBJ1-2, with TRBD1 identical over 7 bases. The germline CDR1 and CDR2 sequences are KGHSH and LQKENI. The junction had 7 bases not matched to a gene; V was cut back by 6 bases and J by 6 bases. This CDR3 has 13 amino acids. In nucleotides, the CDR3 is TGTGCCAGCTCTCCGGACAGGCCTCATGGCTACACCTTC. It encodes CASSPDRPHGYTF.

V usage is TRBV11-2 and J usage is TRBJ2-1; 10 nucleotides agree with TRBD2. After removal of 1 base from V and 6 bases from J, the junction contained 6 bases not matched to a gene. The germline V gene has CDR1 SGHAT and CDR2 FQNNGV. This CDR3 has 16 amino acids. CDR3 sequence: CASSLGASGRFNEQFF. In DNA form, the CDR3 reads TGTGCCAGCAGCTTAGGGGCTAGCGGGAGATTCAATGAGCAGTTCTTC.